These T cell receptor beta chains were read from a single sample in a study of blood T cell repertoires in COVID-19. The repertoire was sequenced with immunoSEQ multiplex PCR; TCRdb's copy has only in-frame clones and lacks some. The top ten hold approximately 5% of the sample, which has a few hundred thousand clones, around 83% seen once. Input material: PBMCs or T cells enriched from blood (not recorded which). These receptors all come from a woman between 45 and 60 years old who had recovered from COVID-19. The CDR3 runs from the conserved cysteine through the conserved F or W. A D gene is named only where the DNA matches it firmly. For some rows the clone size is stated as once, few or many, or as a class when expanded; others skip it.

j_call	d_call	clone_size	v_call	cdr3_nt	cdr3_aa
TRBJ1-4	-	-	TRBV11-3	TGTGCCAGCAGCCGGACTGCAACTAATGAAAAACTGTTTTTT	CASSRTATNEKLFF
TRBJ2-2	TRBD1	-	TRBV7-8	TGTGCCAGCAGCTCAAGTTTGGGCAGGGGGCTTGGCGGGGAGCTGTTTTTT	CASSSSLGRGLGGELFF
TRBJ1-2	-	once	TRBV2	TGTGCCAGCAGTGAAACAGGTCGTGACTATGGCTACACCTTC	CASSETGRDYGYTF
TRBJ1-1	-	-	TRBV3-1/TRBV3-2	TGTGCCAGCAGCCAATTAGGGGCGTCTCCTGAAGCTTTCTTT	CASSQLGASPEAFF
TRBJ2-1	TRBD2	-	TRBV7-9	TGTGCCAGCAGCCCTCTAGCGGGGGCCTACAATGAGCAGTTCTTC	CASSPLAGAYNEQFF
TRBJ1-2	TRBD1	-	TRBV4-3	TGCGCCAGCAGCCAAGGAATGGCAGGGGGCTATGGCTACACCTTC	CASSQGMAGGYGYTF
TRBJ2-3	-	-	TRBV24-1	TGTGCCACCAAGGGACACCACACAGATACGCAGTATTTT	CATKGHHTDTQYF
TRBJ1-6	-	-	TRBV4-3	TGCGCCAGCAGCCAGGAGACAGATTATAATTCACCCCTCCACTTT	CASSQETDYNSPLHF
TRBJ2-7	-	few	TRBV11-2	TGTGCCAGCACCAGGGGTTCCTACGAGCAGTACTTC	CASTRGSYEQYF
TRBJ1-6	TRBD1	-	TRBV5-1	TGCGCCAGCAGCTTGGACAGGGGTTCACCCCTCCACTTT	CASSLDRGSPLHF
TRBJ2-5	-	-	TRBV3-1/TRBV3-2	TGTGCCAGCAGCCGCGGGGAAGTCCAAGAGACCCAGTACTTC	CASSRGEVQETQYF
TRBJ2-5	-	once	TRBV11-3	TGTGCCAGCAGCCGGTCCGGGGAGGAGACCCAGTACTTC	CASSRSGEETQYF
TRBJ1-1	-	-	TRBV11-2	TGTGCCAGCAGCTTAGGTCAGGTCCCCGCTGAAGCTTTCTTT	CASSLGQVPAEAFF
TRBJ1-4	-	-	TRBV19	TGTGCCAGTAGTTCAGGGGCGGGTGAAAAACTGTTTTTT	CASSSGAGEKLFF
TRBJ2-1	TRBD2	-	TRBV7-9	TGTGCCAGCAGCTTACCAGCGGGAGGGGAGCAGTTCTTC	CASSLPAGGEQFF
TRBJ1-2	TRBD1	-	TRBV6-5	TGTGCCAGCAGTTTTGACAGGGGTGGCTACACCTTC	CASSFDRGGYTF
TRBJ2-1	TRBD1	once	TRBV12-3/TRBV12-4	TGTGCCAGCAGTCCAGGGGGTGGTGAGCAGTTCTTC	CASSPGGGEQFF
TRBJ1-3	-	-	TRBV6-1	TGTGCCAGCAGTGAAAGAGGCTACTCTGGAAACACCATATATTTT	CASSERGYSGNTIYF
TRBJ1-3	-	-	TRBV18	TGTGCCAGCTCACCCTCGGGGGGTGCTGGAAACACCATATATTTT	CASSPSGGAGNTIYF
TRBJ2-1	TRBD2	-	TRBV3-1/TRBV3-2	TGTGCCAGCAGCCCGACTAGCGGGGGAGGCAATGAGCAGTTCTTC	CASSPTSGGGNEQFF
TRBJ1-5	-	few	TRBV6-5	TGTGCCAGCAGCCCCCAGTCCGTCAGCAATCAGCCCCAGCATTTT	CASSPQSVSNQPQHF
TRBJ2-5	TRBD2	-	TRBV30	TGTGCCTGGAGTGTACTGGGACTAGCGGGAGAGACCCAGTACTTC	CAWSVLGLAGETQYF
TRBJ2-5	TRBD2	few	TRBV2	TGTGCCAGCAGAATCCCGGGACTAGCGGCTCAAGAGACCCAGTACTTC	CASRIPGLAAQETQYF
TRBJ1-1	-	-	TRBV29-1	TGCAGCGGGTCAGGGCCTGAAGCTTTCTTT	CSGSGPEAFF
TRBJ1-2	-	-	TRBV5-1	TGCGCCAGCAGCTTGGCCGAGGACAGTCTGGAAGCGGCCCTAGGGTATGGCGACTATGGCTACACCTTC	CASSLAEDSLEAALGYGDYGYTF
TRBJ1-2	-	-	TRBV7-2	TGTGCCAGCACCTCGAACCAGGGACTCTATGGCTACACCTTC	CASTSNQGLYGYTF